These 5 T cell receptor beta chains originate from one sample sequenced in a study of blood T cell repertoires in COVID-19. The assay was immunoSEQ multiplex PCR, and TCRdb's table has in-frame clones only and misses some. The sample records tens of thousands of clones, over 90% being singletons. The specimen was peripheral blood. These receptors were obtained from a man over 45 with acute or convalescent COVID-19.

The chain recombines TRBV11-2 with TRBJ1-3, with D perhaps matching TRBD1 (5 bases). In germline, CDR1 is SGHAT, CDR2 FQNNGV. The CDR3 loop spans 15 amino acids. The V end lost 5 bases, the J end lost 4 bases, and 15 bases lay between the germline ends. For the CDR3, the DNA is TGTGCCAGCAGCGCCTTGACGGCAGGGGGAAACACCATATATTTT. As protein: CASSALTAGGNTIYF.

V usage is TRBV2 and J usage is TRBJ2-1; 13 bases are a match to TRBD2. V trimming: 7 bases; J trimming: 2 bases; junction bases outside the gene matches: 2. This CDR3 has 15 amino acids. Germline V gene lookup returns CDR1 SNHLY and CDR2 FYNNEI. The CDR3 nucleotides read TGTGCCAGCATACTAGCGGGAGGGCCCTACAATGAGCAGTTCTTC. Translated: CASILAGGPYNEQFF.

The V call is TRBV6-1, the J call TRBJ2-7; D is possibly TRBD2 (5 bases). The CDR3 has 16 residues. The V and J ends lost 0 bases and 3 bases respectively, with 15 bases between them. The germline CDR1 and CDR2 sequences are MNHNS and SASEGT. The CDR3 DNA is TGTGCCAGCAGTGAAGCGGCTCTAGCCGAATTCTACGAGCAGTACTTC. Encoded protein: CASSEAALAEFYEQYF.

The J gene is TRBJ2-7, the V gene TRBV30; TRBD1 agrees at 10 bases. CDR1 is GTSNPN, CDR2 SVGIG, per germline (reference sequence). The CDR3 has 14 residues. The ends lost 2 bases at V and 5 bases at J; junction bases unmatched: 6. The CDR3 region has the DNA TGTGCCTGGAGTTCCGGGACAGGGGTGCACGAGCAGTACTTC. This translates into CAWSSGTGVHEQYF.

The chain uses TRBV6-6 and TRBJ2-3, with D maybe TRBD2 (5 bases). Trimming cost V 3 bases and J 0 bases, with 7 bases left between them. The germline V gene encodes CDR1 MNHNY and CDR2 SVGAGI (reference sequence). The CDR3 contains 14 residues. The CDR3 DNA reads as TGTGCCAGCAGTTATACGGGAAGCACAGATACGCAGTATTTT. Protein product: CASSYTGSTDTQYF.